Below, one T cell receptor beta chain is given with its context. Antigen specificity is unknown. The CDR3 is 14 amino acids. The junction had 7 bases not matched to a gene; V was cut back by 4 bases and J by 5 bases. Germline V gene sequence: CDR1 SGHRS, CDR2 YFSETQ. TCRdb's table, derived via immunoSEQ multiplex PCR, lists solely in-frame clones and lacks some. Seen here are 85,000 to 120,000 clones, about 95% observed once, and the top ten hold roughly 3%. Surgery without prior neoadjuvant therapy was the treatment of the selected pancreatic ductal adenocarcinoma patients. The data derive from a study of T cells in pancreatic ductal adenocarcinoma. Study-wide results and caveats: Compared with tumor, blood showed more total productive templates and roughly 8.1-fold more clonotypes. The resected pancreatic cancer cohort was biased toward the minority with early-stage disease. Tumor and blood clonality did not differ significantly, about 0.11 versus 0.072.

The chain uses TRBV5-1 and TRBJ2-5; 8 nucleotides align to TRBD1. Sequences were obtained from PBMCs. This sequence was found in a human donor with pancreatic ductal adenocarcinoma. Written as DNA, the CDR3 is TGCGCCAGCAGCCCGGGACAGGTATTGGAGACCCAGTACTTC. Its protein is CASSPGQVLETQYF.